This T cell receptor beta chain was recovered during a study of identical twins. Findings of the study overall: Cross-sectional statistics underpinned the conclusions; the same donors were not followed. Abundant cord blood beta clonotypes carried fewer insertions; memory repertoires showed none.

TCRdb used MiXCR to reprocess the 5' RACE reads, holding one entry per CDR3 protein. The repertoire has about 220,000 distinct CDR3 sequences, approximately 8.3% of them found once; the top ten carry roughly 2%. This clonotype was observed a handful of times. Antigen unknown. The V and J ends lost 6 bases and 3 bases, in that order; junction bases with no gene match: 8. Germline V gene data show CDR1 as SNHLY and CDR2 as FYNNEI. This CDR3 is 15 amino acids long. The data also belong to a second study, concerning yellow fever vaccine responses in identical twins.

The source is a young woman in good health. The chain combines TRBV2 with TRBJ2-1, with TRBD2 identical over 7 bases. Source material: memory (CD45RO+) T cells sorted from blood. CDR3 sequence reads: CASRSSGDFYNEQFF. DNA for the CDR3: TGTGCCAGCAGGTCTAGCGGAGACTTCTACAATGAGCAGTTCTTC.